These 23 T cell receptor beta chains share one sample of origin, sequenced in a study of OX40 agonist ivuxolimab in advanced cancers. The data were produced by immunoSEQ multiplex PCR, yet TCRdb's version contains in-frame clones alone and is incomplete. The top ten clones hold approximately 3.2% of a sample with 44,000 or so clones, 80% to 90% of them seen once. The specimen comprised CD4+ or CD8+ T cells sorted from blood, sampled in a trial of the OX40 agonist ivuxolimab. The receptors shown here come from an adult with an advanced solid tumor such as melanoma, head and neck, liver or kidney cancer.

The chain joins TRBV4-1 to TRBJ2-7; 7 nucleotides match TRBD1. The CDR3 length is 15 residues. The germline CDR1 and CDR2 sequences are MGHRA and YSYEKL. Trimming at V came to 4 bases and at J to 2 bases, leaving 8 bases not matched to a gene. In DNA, the CDR3 is TGCGCCAGCAGCCTCCGACAGGGCAGTCCCTACGAGCAGTACTTC. Protein product: CASSLRQGSPYEQYF.

This chain joins TRBV30 and TRBJ1-2, with 8 bases that match TRBD1. With 3 bases clipped from V and 7 bases from J, the junction kept 16 bases outside the gene matches. The CDR3 length is 16 residues. The germline V gene encodes CDR1 GTSNPN and CDR2 SVGIG (reference sequence). The CDR3 region is CAWRLGTGLMTFGYTF. The CDR3 DNA is TGTGCCTGGAGACTCGGGACAGGATTGATGACTTTTGGCTACACCTTC.

The J gene is TRBJ1-2, the V gene TRBV7-9; D perhaps matches TRBD1 (5 bases). V was clipped by 5 bases and J by 3 bases, with 13 bases between them. In germline, CDR1 is SEHNR, CDR2 FQNEAQ (reference sequence). CDR3 size: 14 residues. CDR3 sequence reads: CASSKETGDYGYTF. The CDR3, as DNA: TGTGCCAGCAGCAAGGAGACGGGGGACTATGGCTACACCTTC.

This chain joins TRBV5-1 and TRBJ2-1; D is uncertain. The germline V and J ends were trimmed by 0 bases and 10 bases, with 8 bases remaining between them. The CDR3 length is 12 residues. CDR1 SGHRS and CDR2 YFSETQ come from the germline V gene. In DNA, the CDR3 is TGCGCCAGCAGCTTGGTTGAACCGGAGCAGTTCTTC. Protein sequence: CASSLVEPEQFF.

This clone was observed once. The chain combines TRBV28 with TRBJ1-2, with D hard to call. CDR3 length: 14 residues. CDR1 is MDHEN, CDR2 SYDVKM, per germline. With 5 bases removed from V and 0 bases from J, the gap between germline ends came to 10 bases. The CDR3 nucleotides read TGTGCCAGCAGTATAGGAGGAACTAACTATGGCTACACCTTC. Translating gives CASSIGGTNYGYTF.

The genes are TRBV2 and TRBJ2-5; 11 bases map to TRBD1. Germline CDR1 SNHLY, CDR2 FYNNEI. Losses at the gene ends were 6 bases for V and 7 bases for J; bases not matched to a gene: 13. There are 16 residues in the CDR3. The CDR3 loop reads CASRPKTRGTGGTQYF. The CDR3, as DNA: TGTGCCAGCAGGCCTAAGACGAGGGGGACAGGGGGGACCCAGTACTTC.

The rearrangement uses TRBV10-3 and TRBJ2-7, with 10 nucleotides matching TRBD2. CDR3 length: 14 amino acids. Trimming cost V 2 bases and J 6 bases; bases outside gene matches: 4. Germline CDR1 and CDR2: ENHRY and SYGVKD. The CDR3 region is CAISELAGVAEQYF. CDR3 nucleotide sequence: TGTGCCATCAGTGAGCTAGCGGGAGTTGCCGAGCAGTACTTC.

The V call is TRBV15, the J call TRBJ2-5; 9 bases line up with TRBD2. Losses at the gene ends were 0 bases for V and 5 bases for J; bases not matched to a gene: 7. Germline V gene data show CDR1 as LNHNV and CDR2 as YYDKDF (reference sequence). This CDR3 has 16 amino acids. CDR3 residues: CATSRDASGAWETQYF. CDR3 nucleotides: TGTGCCACCAGCAGAGATGCTAGCGGGGCCTGGGAGACCCAGTACTTC.

On this clone: Other DNA sequences within the sample encode an identical CDR3. The chain carries TRBV6-5 and TRBJ1-6, with 7 bases aligning to TRBD1. V was clipped by 7 bases and J by 4 bases; unmatched bases: 4. This CDR3 spans 14 amino acids. Germline loops: CDR1 MNHEY, CDR2 SVGAGI. CDR3 DNA sequence: TGTGCCAGCACCGCGGGACAGTATAATTCACCCCTCCACTTT. It encodes CASTAGQYNSPLHF.

This chain connects TRBV18 to TRBJ2-3, with D perhaps matching TRBD2 (5 bases). CDR3 length equals 16 residues. Per germline, CDR1 KGHSH and CDR2 LQKENI. Trimming pared 0 bases from V and 1 base from J, leaving 11 bases between. The CDR3 DNA sequence: TGTGCCAGCTCACCACCGGGAATGGGAGGCACAGATACGCAGTATTTT. Translated: CASSPPGMGGTDTQYF. The entire variable domain, with the rest obtained from reference TRBV18 and TRBJ2-3, is as follows: NAGVMQNPRHLVRRRGQEARLRCSPMKGHSHVYWYRQLPEEGLKFMVYLQKENIIDESGMPKERFSAEFPKEGPSILRIQQVVRGDSAAYFCASSPPGMGGTDTQYFGPGTRLTVL.

The CDR3 nucleotides read TGTGCCAGTAGTCTGCGGACTAGCGGGTCCTACGAGCAGTACTTC. It encodes CASSLRTSGSYEQYF. J is TRBJ2-7 and V is TRBV19; 11 bases agree with TRBD2. The CDR3 is 15 amino acids. The germline gives CDR1 LNHDA, CDR2 SQIVND (reference sequence). Trimming cost V 5 bases and J 1 base; bases outside gene matches: 4.

This clone has only one observation. This sequence joins TRBV18 and TRBJ2-3; D is perhaps TRBD1 or TRBD2 (5 bases each). There are 16 residues in the CDR3. Per the germline V gene, CDR1 is KGHSH and CDR2 is LQKENI. Trimming left V 6 bases short and J 1 base short, with 17 bases between. This chain's CDR3 is CASSLRWDPRTDTQYF. The CDR3 DNA follows: TGTGCCAGCTCGCTGAGGTGGGACCCGCGCACAGATACGCAGTATTTT.

The V and J genes are TRBV27 and TRBJ1-2, with TRBD1 matching 8 bases. The CDR3 runs to 15 residues. Germline CDR1 reads MNHEY; CDR2 reads SMNVEV (reference sequence). V gave up 6 bases and J gave up 8 bases; unmatched junction bases: 14. CDR3 sequence reads: CASSPGPQGARGYTF. The CDR3 coding sequence is TGTGCCAGCAGCCCAGGCCCTCAGGGGGCGCGGGGCTACACCTTC.

This chain links TRBV28 with TRBJ1-5; 7 nucleotides align to TRBD1. The CDR3 is 15 residues long. J gave up 3 bases and V 2 bases, and 4 bases lay outside the gene matches. CDR1 is MDHEN, CDR2 SYDVKM, per germline. The CDR3, as DNA: TGTGCCAGCAGTTTACCCGGGACAGACAATCAGCCCCAGCATTTT. Translating gives CASSLPGTDNQPQHF. Full variable domain (outside the CDR3, taken from reference TRBV28 and TRBJ1-5): DVKVTQSSRYLVKRTGEKVFLECVQDMDHENMFWYRQDPGLGLRLIYFSYDVKMKEKGDIPEGYSVSREKKERFSLILESASTNQTSMYLCASSLPGTDNQPQHFGDGTRLSIL.

This chain uses TRBV25-1 with TRBJ1-1, with 8 positions matching TRBD1. Per the germline V gene, CDR1 is MGHDK and CDR2 is SYGVNS. V shed 11 bases, J shed 6 bases, and the junction held 5 bases outside the gene matches. The length of the CDR3 is 11 residues. Written as DNA, the CDR3 is TGTGCCGCTAGGACAGGGCCTGAAGCTTTCTTT. Amino acid sequence: CAARTGPEAFF. Using reference TRBV25-1 and TRBJ1-1 for the parts outside the CDR3, the full variable domain is EADIYQTPRYLVIGTGKKITLECSQTMGHDKMYWYQQDPGMELHLIHYSYGVNSTEKGDLSSESTVSRIRTEHFPLTLESARPSHTSQYLCAARTGPEAFFGQGTRLTVV.

The chain joins TRBV27 to TRBJ2-7; 11 bases agree with TRBD2. The CDR3 consists of 15 residues. Germline-derived CDR1 and CDR2 are MNHEY and SMNVEV (reference sequence). V trimming: 5 bases; J trimming: 2 bases; junction bases outside the gene matches: 5. The CDR3 nucleotides read TGTGCCAGCAGTCCCTTAGCGGGGGGGACCTACGAGCAGTACTTC. It specifies CASSPLAGGTYEQYF.

This clone was observed a single time. The CDR3 DNA is TGCGCCAGCAGTGGTCGGGCGGGAGATGAGCAGTTCTTC. It encodes CASSGRAGDEQFF. The genes are TRBV10-1 and TRBJ2-1; 7 bases align to TRBD2. The CDR3 extends over 13 amino acids. Germline V gene data show CDR1 as WNHNN and CDR2 as SYGVQD (reference sequence). Unmatched junction bases numbered 5, after V lost 4 bases and J lost 8 bases.

The chain uses TRBV2 and TRBJ2-5; D unclear. Germline V gives CDR1 SNHLY, CDR2 FYNNEI. V dropped 7 bases and J dropped 5 bases, with 14 bases sitting between them. The CDR3 consists of 13 residues. The CDR3 coding sequence is TGTGCCAGCATACGGGTGACTGTCGAGACCCAGTACTTC. This codes for CASIRVTVETQYF.

The rearrangement uses TRBV30 and TRBJ2-1; 7 nucleotides match TRBD2. The CDR3 covers 14 residues. Germline values: CDR1 GTSNPN, CDR2 SVGIG (reference sequence). The trim removed 0 bases at V and 8 bases at J, leaving 7 bases unmatched. The CDR3 is CAWSVTGGVDEQFF. The CDR3 nucleotides are TGTGCCTGGAGTGTAACGGGAGGAGTCGATGAGCAGTTCTTC.

V is TRBV9 and J is TRBJ2-1; 11 bases line up with TRBD2. The CDR3 contains 17 residues. CDR1 SGDLS and CDR2 YYNGEE come from the germline V gene. The ends lost 0 bases at V and 6 bases at J; junction bases unmatched: 8. In DNA form, the CDR3 reads TGTGCCAGCAGCGTAGCCCCCCTAGCGGGGGGTATCAATGAGCAGTTCTTC. Translating gives CASSVAPLAGGINEQFF.

The rearrangement uses TRBV9 and TRBJ2-1; 10 nucleotides align to TRBD2. V was clipped by 2 bases and J by 2 bases; unmatched bases: 1. Germline CDR1 is SGDLS and CDR2 is YYNGEE. The CDR3 has 15 residues. This CDR3 is CASSVTSGPYNEQFF. The CDR3 DNA is TGTGCCAGCAGCGTGACTAGCGGGCCCTACAATGAGCAGTTCTTC.

This rearrangement joins TRBV28 to TRBJ2-3; 14 bases line up with TRBD2. Germline trimming cut 4 bases from V and 6 bases from J; bases unmatched to any gene: 3. The CDR3 covers 15 residues. Per the germline V gene, CDR1 is MDHEN and CDR2 is SYDVKM. In DNA form, the CDR3 reads TGTGCCAGCAGTTCGGGACTAGCGGGAGAGGATACGCAGTATTTT. Encoded protein: CASSSGLAGEDTQYF.

The rearrangement links TRBV7-2 to TRBJ2-7, with D possibly matching TRBD2 (7 bases). V gave up 4 bases and J gave up 3 bases, with 16 bases separating them. Germline V gene lookup returns CDR1 SGHTA and CDR2 FQGNSA. This CDR3 is 15 amino acids long. The CDR3 is CASSWGRAGDYEQYF. CDR3 sequence (DNA): TGTGCCAGCAGCTGGGGGAGGGCAGGGGACTACGAGCAGTACTTC.